A selection of T cell receptor beta chains follows, all from one sample in a study of kidney transplant recipient with SARS-CoV-2 infection. TCRdb passed the reads through MiXCR, listing each CDR3 protein once. The sample shows under 300,000 distinct CDR3 sequences, 25% to 30% of them seen only once. The specimen comprised a blood sample, sampled at baseline and between days 110 and 120 from a kidney transplant recipient. The receptors here all came from a male patient aged 30 to 40 who had COVID-19 and was a kidney transplant recipient. A share of the T cells may be of graft donor origin. Both conserved end residues are part of each CDR3. The order of the fields is D gene, V gene, J gene, clone size, CDR3 DNA, CDR3 protein. A D gene is named only where the DNA matches it firmly. Only some rows state a clone size, as once, few, many or a class for expanded clones.

.	TRBV7-2	TRBJ1-4	many	TGTGCCAGCAGCTCCCGGGACCGCGGGAAACTGTTTTTT	CASSSRDRGKLFF
.	TRBV28	TRBJ1-2	many	TGTGCCGCACGGGCAAACTATGGCTACACCTTC	CAARANYGYTF
.	TRBV24-1	TRBJ2-3	.	TGTGCCACCAGTGATTTAGCTGGATCCCACACAGATACGCAGTATTTT	CATSDLAGSHTDTQYF
.	TRBV18	TRBJ2-3	many	TGTGCCAGCTCACCAGAGAAGTATACGCAGTATTTT	CASSPEKYTQYF
.	TRBV29-1	TRBJ1-1	many	TGCAGCGTCGGGGAGGCTTTCTTT	CSVGEAFF
.	TRBV16	TRBJ1-2	many	TGTGCCAGCAGCCACCCACGGGTCGTTAGAAAGACCTATGGCTACACCTTC	CASSHPRVVRKTYGYTF
TRBD2	TRBV20-1	TRBJ2-1	.	TGCAGTGCTAATAGACTAGCGGGAATGAACAATGAGCAGTTCTTC	CSANRLAGMNNEQFF
.	TRBV21-1	TRBJ2-3	few	TGTGCCAGCAGTAACAGTATAGCTACAGTCATGCAAGATACGCAGTATTTT	CASSNSIATVMQDTQYF
.	TRBV11-2	TRBJ2-3	many	TGTGCCAGCAGCTTAGAGGCTAGTGAAGGGGATACGCAGTATTTT	CASSLEASEGDTQYF
.	TRBV9	TRBJ2-7	many	TGTGCCAGCAGCGTAAGTGCAGGCACTTATTACGAGCAGTACTTC	CASSVSAGTYYEQYF
TRBD1	TRBV2	TRBJ1-5	many	TGTGCCAGCAGCCAAGGGCCAGGGGGAGGTCAGCCCCAGCATTTT	CASSQGPGGGQPQHF
.	TRBV10-1	TRBJ1-1	many	TGCGCCAGCAGTGACCGGCAGATGAACACTGAAGCTTTCTTT	CASSDRQMNTEAFF
TRBD1	TRBV2	TRBJ2-5	.	TGTGCCAGCAGGGGACAGGGGGCAAGGAAGACCCAGTACTTC	CASRGQGARKTQYF
TRBD1	TRBV7-2	TRBJ2-5	.	TGTGCCAGCAGCTACAGGGGGTCCAACCAAGAGACCCAGTACTTC	CASSYRGSNQETQYF
.	TRBV5-1	TRBJ2-1	.	TGCGCCAGCAGACTTCTGCCCGGTCCTTACAATGAGCAGTTCTTC	CASRLLPGPYNEQFF
TRBD1	TRBV28	TRBJ1-2	many	TGTGCCAGCGGAAACCCGGGACAGGGATCGTACTATGGCTACACCTTC	CASGNPGQGSYYGYTF
.	TRBV6-5	TRBJ1-3	many	TGTGCCAGCAGTTACTCGCGTCTCGGGGGTAGCTCTGGAAACACCATATATTTT	CASSYSRLGGSSGNTIYF
.	TRBV5-6	TRBJ1-5	many	TGTGCCAGCACAGTGTTTGAGGGAAGGCAGCCCCAGCATTTT	CASTVFEGRQPQHF
.	TRBV5-1	TRBJ2-1	few	TGCGCCAGCAGCCTCCTTTTTCTCAATGAGCAGTTCTTC	CASSLLFLNEQFF
TRBD2	TRBV7-2	TRBJ2-1	many	TGTGCCAGCACCCCCACAGATAGCGGGAGTTCCAATGAGCAGTTCTTC	CASTPTDSGSSNEQFF
.	TRBV3-1	TRBJ2-5	many	TGTGCCAGCAGCAAAGAAGTTCCCATTTCTTTCTCTGAGACCCAGTACTTC	CASSKEVPISFSETQYF
.	TRBV6-5	TRBJ1-2	many	TGTGCCAGCAGTATCGTAACCTCTATGCGAAAGACCTATGGCTACACCTTC	CASSIVTSMRKTYGYTF
TRBD1	TRBV7-2	TRBJ2-6	.	TGTGCCAGCAGCGTCAGGGGGCATGGGGCCAACGTCCTGACTTTC	CASSVRGHGANVLTF
.	TRBV27	TRBJ1-4	many	TGTGCCAGCAGTTCCGGGGCAGGGAATGAAAAACTGTTTTTT	CASSSGAGNEKLFF
.	TRBV5-1	TRBJ2-2	many	TGCGCCAGCAGCTTGGGCCAGCAAGACACCGGGGAGCTGTTTTTT	CASSLGQQDTGELFF
TRBD2	TRBV7-6	TRBJ2-5	.	TGTGCCAACAGCCCCACCCTGTTTCGGGAGGGGGGCGGGACCCAGTACTTC	CANSPTLFREGGGTQYF
TRBD2	TRBV14	TRBJ2-1	many	TGTGCCAGCAGCCAACAGACTAGCGGAGTCGGCGGCCCCTCCTACAATGAGCAGTTCTTC	CASSQQTSGVGGPSYNEQFF
.	TRBV18	TRBJ1-1	many	TGTGCCAGCTCTGGGACCTGGAACACTGAAGCTTTCTTT	CASSGTWNTEAFF
.	TRBV21-1	TRBJ1-3	many	TGTGCCAGCAGCAGAAGACTAGTACAACACGCACGAAACACCATATATTTT	CASSRRLVQHARNTIYF
TRBD1	TRBV5-1	TRBJ2-6	many	TGCGCCAGCATGAGGGGACAGCACGTCCTCTCTGGGGCCAACGTCCTGACTTTC	CASMRGQHVLSGANVLTF
TRBD2	TRBV7-2	TRBJ2-2	many	TGTGCCAGCAGTACCGGGGGGTCGAACACCGGGGAGCTGTTTTTT	CASSTGGSNTGELFF
.	TRBV11-3	TRBJ2-3	many	TGTGCCAGCAGCTTAGATACTTTTGGGGGCACAGATACGCAGTATTTT	CASSLDTFGGTDTQYF
.	TRBV11-1	TRBJ1-2	many	TGTGCCAGCAGCTTTGAGGGTAAGGCTGGAAAGACCTATGGCTACACCTTC	CASSFEGKAGKTYGYTF
TRBD2	TRBV6-4	TRBJ2-3	.	TGTGCCAGCAGTGAAGGAGCGGGGGCAGATACGCAGTATTTT	CASSEGAGADTQYF
.	TRBV16	TRBJ1-2	many	TGTGCCAGCAGCCTTGGCTTGGTCGTTAGAAAGACCTATGGCTACACCTTC	CASSLGLVVRKTYGYTF
TRBD1	TRBV28	TRBJ2-7	many	TGTGCCACCGGACAGGGATGGCACGAGCAGTACTTC	CATGQGWHEQYF
.	TRBV5-8	TRBJ1-2	many	TGTGCCAGCGCGCGATGTCATCCACGAAAGACCTATGGCTACACCTTC	CASARCHPRKTYGYTF
.	TRBV11-1	TRBJ1-2	many	TGTGCCAGCAGCGGCCATTTTAAGGCTGGAAAGACCTATGGCTACACCTTC	CASSGHFKAGKTYGYTF
.	TRBV7-2	TRBJ1-6	many	TGTGCCAGCAGCTTCTACAGGGTAGATTCACCCCTCCACTTT	CASSFYRVDSPLHF
.	TRBV10-1	TRBJ2-5	few	TGCGCCAGCAGTGAGAGTCGGGGAGCTGAGACCCAGTACTTC	CASSESRGAETQYF
TRBD1	TRBV10-3	TRBJ1-2	many	TGTGCCATCAGTTCCCAGAACAGGGGGGATGGCTACACCTTC	CAISSQNRGDGYTF
.	TRBV5-1	TRBJ1-1	many	TGCGCCAGCAGCTTGGTTTCGAACACTGAAGCTTTCTTT	CASSLVSNTEAFF
.	TRBV8-2	TRBJ2-6	.	TGTGGCATCGCCTCAAGGATAACACAAAGTCGGGCCAACGTCCTGACTTTC	CGIASRITQSRANVLTF
TRBD1	TRBV6-5	TRBJ2-6	many	TGTGCCAGCAGAAGGACAGGGGGCATATTTGGGGCCAACGTCCTGACTTTC	CASRRTGGIFGANVLTF
.	TRBV30	TRBJ2-1	many	TGTGCCTGGAGTTCCAGACTGGTCCCCAGCAATGAGCAGTTCTTC	CAWSSRLVPSNEQFF
TRBD2	TRBV28	TRBJ2-4	.	TGTGCCAGCACGACTAGCGGAACCAAAAACATTCAGTACTTC	CASTTSGTKNIQYF
.	TRBV10-3	TRBJ1-1	many	TGTGCCATCAGTGAGGGCAGGCTGAACACTGAAGCTTTCTTT	CAISEGRLNTEAFF
.	TRBV22-1	TRBJ2-6	many	TGTCCTGGGAGAGCCCGCGGAAAGCGAACAAAGTCGGGCAACGTCCTGACTTTC	CPGRARGKRTKSGNVLTF
.	TRBV29-1	TRBJ2-1	many	TGCAGCGTTGGGTTCGTCCACAATGAGCAGTTCTTC	CSVGFVHNEQFF